This TCR beta chain appears in the sequencing data of a study of tumor-infiltrating lymphocytes in localized non-small cell lung cancer (TCRdb year 2021). Regarding the study in general: Several histologies were represented in the cohort, which also included both smokers and never-smokers as well as patients whose samples were collected after neoadjuvant chemotherapy. In total, the ICON cohort was made up of 150 surgical patients who had localized non-small cell lung cancer and whose tumors were resected. Resected tumor tissue and uninvolved lung tissue described as non-adjacent to the tumor were contributed by each patient, with both tissues obtained from the same patient. Alongside flow cytometry, multiplex immunofluorescence, RNA-seq, exome sequencing and proteomics, TCR sequencing was applied to the same patients as one of several integrated assays. A total of more than 50 patients were part of the paired comparison of immunoSEQ T-cell fraction between tumor and uninvolved lung. Overall study results and their limits: No difference in TCR-derived T-cell fraction was observed between the flow cytometry-defined immunotypes IM1 (good prognosis) and IM2 (poor prognosis). Because different assays used different pieces of the same tissue, technical variation could not be distinguished from intratumor heterogeneity. TCRbeta sequencing supported higher T cell infiltration in tumors than in uninvolved lung tissue, consistent with immunofluorescence CD3 counts. No association of tumor T-cell fraction from TCR sequencing with recurrence-free survival was found (p = 0.61). Because assay coverage varied across patients depending on available tissue quantity, TCR sequencing was performed for only a subset of the cohort.

The T-cell fraction in tumor and uninvolved lung tissue was provided by TCR sequencing with the immunoSEQ assay. The authors processed their data as follows. For survival analysis, patients were split into high (upper tertile) and low (lower two tertiles) T-cell fraction groups and compared by log-rank test. A signed-rank test was used to test differences in T-cell fraction between paired tumor and uninvolved lung samples. TCRdb retrieved this table from immuneACCESS and kept in-frame rearrangements only. Not all clones are present; in checked studies, unresolved V genes account for under half, and no reason is known for the remainder. V and J calls plus clone size are reproduced from that table; the DNA served to infer D and trimming. The sample profile shows about 16,000 clones; over 35% of them were found once. The ten largest clones represent roughly 16% of the sample. ICON enrollment began in early 2016, and the last patient was enrolled in 2018. In a subcohort of about 76 patients, fresh tumor and matched uninvolved tissue were collected for in-depth immune analyses, with TCR sequencing among those analyses. TCR sequencing was performed on DNA isolated from bulk tissue, without cell sorting.

Within its sample, this clone is medium-sized (0.01 to 0.1%). The specificity of this receptor is unknown. No base qualities exist here, and no much larger clone lies one base off it. CDR1 is given as SNHLY and CDR2 as FYNNEI, both from the germline V gene. There are 15 amino acids in the CDR3, from cysteine to phenylalanine inclusive. The only DNA kept is the CDR3, 45 bases in frame from the first base. A distance of 14 bases separates the germline ends of V and J, which lose 5 bases and 1 base respectively. The chain couples TRBV2 to TRBJ2-5; the D region possibly corresponds to TRBD1 (6 bases align). This TCR was sampled from a human donor with non-small cell lung cancer. Sample: lung tumor tissue. The DNA reads TGTGCCAGCAGTAATCGCGGACAGAGCCAAGAGACCCAGTACTTC. Its product reads: CASSNRGQSQETQYF.